This T cell receptor (beta chain) derives from a study of cytomegalovirus exposure and HLA in healthy donors. Study-wide points: Presence/absence analyses rested on an assumption that sequencing depth was roughly uniform across donors.

The PCR had 60 Vbeta and 13 Jbeta primers. Here immunoSEQ multiplex PCR was the method, and the copy in TCRdb shows in-frame clones only, minus some. The sample yields under 65,000 clones, roughly 75% seen once. A word on this clone: Its specificity is unknown.

This clonotype originated in a man younger than 40 in good health and CMV-seropositive. Material: PBMCs.

CDR3 sequence (DNA): TGTGCCAGCAGTGTAGGACAGAACTATGGCTACACCTTC. The encoded protein is CASSVGQNYGYTF. The chain carries TRBV6-5 and TRBJ1-2, with D perhaps TRBD1 (6 bases). CDR3 size: 13 residues. The V gene lost 5 bases and the J gene lost 2 bases, with 9 bases spanning the gap. Germline values: CDR1 MNHEY, CDR2 SVGAGI.